What follows are 22 T cell receptor beta chains derived from one specimen sequenced in a study of shared T cell receptors in the human thymus. Measured with immunoSEQ multiplex PCR; TCRdb has only the in-frame clones, and not every one. The sample carries hundreds of thousands of clones, 85% to 90% recorded once. These sequences were also reported in another study, on human thymus T cells.

Material for sequencing was thymocytes. The receptors derive from a boy under two years old with a congenital heart defect.

The chain recombines TRBV28 with TRBJ1-2, with a possible D match to TRBD1 (5 bases). Trimming stripped 3 bases from V and 7 bases from J, with 12 bases between. The CDR3 sequence is 13 residues long. Germline assignment: CDR1 MDHEN and CDR2 SYDVKM. The CDR3 DNA reads TGTGCCAGCAGTTTCGAAGGGGATAGTGGCTACACCTTC. Its translation is CASSFEGDSGYTF.

The chain combines TRBV5-1 with TRBJ2-7; D may be TRBD2 (5 bases). V was pared by 0 bases and J by 3 bases, with 13 bases between. CDR1 and CDR2 (germline): SGHRS, YFSETQ. This CDR3 region has 15 residues. The CDR3 here is CASSLGLEAHYEQYF. The CDR3 coding sequence is TGCGCCAGCAGCTTGGGGTTGGAGGCTCACTACGAGCAGTACTTC.

This clone was seen a handful of times. The chain joins TRBV29-1 to TRBJ2-7; tentative D call: TRBD2 (6 bases). CDR3 length: 13 amino acids. Looked up from germline, CDR1 is SQVTM and CDR2 is ANQGSEA. The ends were cut back, 6 bases at V and 4 bases at J, with 16 bases in the middle. This CDR3 reads CSVTASGPYEQYF. Here the CDR3 DNA reads TGCAGCGTCACCGCGAGCGGGCCTTACGAGCAGTACTTC.

The V call is TRBV29-1, the J call TRBJ2-3; TRBD2 aligns across 12 bases. Trimming cost V 2 bases and J 6 bases; bases outside gene matches: 24. Germline V gene lookup returns CDR1 SQVTM and CDR2 ANQGSEA. The CDR3 spans 21 residues. CDR3 in amino acids: CSVEFASGRGKQPHTRDTQYF. CDR3 nucleotide sequence: TGCAGCGTTGAATTTGCTAGCGGGAGGGGAAAACAACCCCACACACGGGATACGCAGTATTTT.

The rearrangement links TRBV28 to TRBJ2-3, with 11 bases aligning to TRBD2. V shed 7 bases, J shed 0 bases, and the junction held 9 bases outside the gene matches. The CDR3 contains 17 residues. In germline, CDR1 is MDHEN, CDR2 SYDVKM. This chain's CDR3 is CASKGLAAPLSTDTQYF. CDR3 sequence (DNA): TGTGCCAGCAAGGGACTAGCGGCCCCCCTTAGCACAGATACGCAGTATTTT.

The rearrangement joins TRBV19 to TRBJ1-1; D is ambiguous. V lost 7 bases, J lost 3 bases, and 12 bases lay in between. CDR1 and CDR2 (germline): LNHDA, SQIVND (reference sequence). This CDR3 has 13 residues. This CDR3 reads CASNRVRDTEAFF. As DNA, the CDR3 is TGTGCCAGTAATCGGGTCCGGGACACTGAAGCTTTCTTT.

V usage is TRBV13 and J usage is TRBJ2-1; 11 positions agree with TRBD2. The CDR3 runs 18 residues. The germline V gene has CDR1 PRHDT and CDR2 FYEKMQ (reference sequence). Trimming took 3 bases from V and 3 from J; bases not matched to a gene: 10. CDR3 nucleotides: TGTGCCAGCAGCTTGCATAGCGGGAGGGCCCGGGGCTACAATGAGCAGTTCTTC. Translating it yields CASSLHSGRARGYNEQFF.

This clone has just one count. This chain connects TRBV6-6 to TRBJ2-7; tentatively, D is TRBD1 (8 bases). CDR1 MNHNY and CDR2 SVGAGI come from the germline V gene (reference sequence). This CDR3 has 15 amino acids. V dropped 5 bases and J dropped 2 bases, with 16 bases sitting between them. CDR3 protein: CASSQGAGATYEQYF. DNA for the CDR3: TGTGCCAGCAGTCAGGGGGCGGGAGCCACCTACGAGCAGTACTTC.

The genes are TRBV28 and TRBJ1-5; TRBD1 agrees at 10 bases. CDR3 length: 17 residues. Trimming cost V 6 bases and J 5 bases; bases outside gene matches: 13. Germline-derived CDR1 and CDR2 are MDHEN and SYDVKM. The CDR3 bases are TGTGCCAGCAGATCCGTGCCCGGGACAGGGGCCGATCAGCCCCAGCATTTT. Its translation is CASRSVPGTGADQPQHF.

This sequence joins TRBV27 and TRBJ2-7; 9 bases line up with TRBD2. The CDR3 covers 17 residues. V lost 5 bases and J lost 3; bases outside the gene matches: 14. Germline CDR1 MNHEY, CDR2 SMNVEV (reference sequence). CDR3 sequence reads: CASSIPYSGSGHYEQYF. The DNA of the CDR3 is TGTGCCAGCAGTATTCCATATAGCGGGAGTGGGCACTACGAGCAGTACTTC.

V gene TRBV27 combines with J gene TRBJ1-1, with 7 positions matching TRBD1. J lost 0 bases, V lost 5 bases, and 3 bases had no gene match. The CDR3 is 14 amino acids. CDR1 is MNHEY and CDR2 is SMNVEV in the germline V gene (reference sequence). In nucleotides, the CDR3 is TGTGCCAGCAGTGACGACAGGGTGAACACTGAAGCTTTCTTT. Encoded protein: CASSDDRVNTEAFF.

The rearrangement links TRBV5-8 to TRBJ2-1; D is ambiguous. CDR1 SGHTS and CDR2 YDEGEE come from the germline V gene. CDR3 length: 12 amino acids. Trimming shortened V by 5 bases and J by 6 bases, and 9 bases separated the two germline ends. CDR3 bases: TGTGCCAGCAGACCAACGGGCAATGAGCAGTTCTTC. It encodes CASRPTGNEQFF.

This sequence joins TRBV19 and TRBJ1-1, with D perhaps matching TRBD1 (5 bases). CDR1 LNHDA and CDR2 SQIVND come from the germline V gene (reference sequence). V was shortened by 5 bases and J by 4 bases, with 17 bases between the two germline ends. This CDR3 spans 15 amino acids. CDR3 DNA sequence: TGTGCCAGTAGTCCCCGCGAACGCAGGGCCACTGAAGCTTTCTTT. Translation gives CASSPRERRATEAFF.

This clone was observed a handful of times. The chain combines TRBV18 with TRBJ2-1; D is undetermined. The germline V gene encodes CDR1 KGHSH and CDR2 LQKENI. V dropped 6 bases and J dropped 0 bases, with 3 bases sitting between them. The CDR3 is 12 residues long. CDR3 protein: CASSYSYNEQFF. The CDR3 DNA follows: TGTGCCAGCTCGTACTCCTACAATGAGCAGTTCTTC.

This clone was detected once. This chain joins TRBV27 and TRBJ2-7, with TRBD2 matching 10 bases. CDR1 and CDR2 from the germline V gene are MNHEY and SMNVEV (reference sequence). The CDR3 is 15 amino acids. After removal of 2 bases from V and 4 bases from J, the junction contained 5 bases not matched to a gene. The CDR3 region is CASSLRAGGYYEQYF. The CDR3 region has the DNA TGTGCCAGCAGTTTACGAGCGGGAGGGTATTACGAGCAGTACTTC.

This rearrangement joins TRBV30 to TRBJ2-7, with 11 bases fitting TRBD2. The CDR3 has 15 amino acids. The germline gives CDR1 GTSNPN, CDR2 SVGIG (reference sequence). J lost 3 bases, V lost 1 base, and 5 bases had no gene match. This chain's CDR3 is CAWSGGLAENYEQYF. In DNA form, the CDR3 reads TGTGCCTGGAGTGGGGGACTAGCGGAAAACTACGAGCAGTACTTC.

The V gene is TRBV21-1, the J gene TRBJ2-2; the D call TRBD2 from the table was never checked on the DNA. TRBV21-1 constitutes a pseudogene. This CDR3 comprises 15 residues. CDR3 bases: TGTGCCAGCAGCTCCGGGACTGGTAACACCGGGGAGCTGTTTTTT. It yields the protein CASSSGTGNTGELFF.

The chain employs TRBV9 and TRBJ2-6, with D perhaps TRBD2 (6 bases). The germline gives CDR1 SGDLS, CDR2 YYNGEE. The V end lost 1 base, the J end lost 4 bases, and 12 bases lay between the germline ends. This CDR3 region has 16 residues. CDR3 amino acids: CASSVRRGLGANVLTF. The CDR3 bases are TGTGCCAGCAGCGTAAGGCGGGGCCTCGGGGCCAACGTCCTGACTTTC.

The chain has TRBV6-6 and TRBJ2-7, with a weak D call TRBD2 (6 bases). CDR3 length equals 15 residues. Germline lookup yields CDR1 MNHNY and CDR2 SVGAGI (reference sequence). V gave up 2 bases and J gave up 0 bases, with 11 bases separating them. The CDR3 sequence: CASSYGEAASYEQYF. CDR3 sequence (DNA): TGTGCCAGCAGTTACGGGGAGGCGGCCTCCTACGAGCAGTACTTC.

The genes are TRBV12-5 and TRBJ2-5, with 16 bases that match TRBD2. Germline CDR1 reads LGHNT; CDR2 reads FRNRAP. Unmatched junction bases numbered 7, after V lost 6 bases and J lost 0 bases. The CDR3 length is 18 residues. The CDR3 loop is CASGLGGTSGRDQETQYF. The CDR3 nucleotides read TGTGCTAGTGGCCTCGGCGGGACTAGCGGGAGGGACCAAGAGACCCAGTACTTC.

V usage is TRBV9 and J usage is TRBJ2-7; D uncertain. V was trimmed by 0 bases and J by 2 bases, leaving 6 bases between them. CDR1 is SGDLS and CDR2 is YYNGEE in the germline V gene. This CDR3 region has 13 residues. This CDR3 reads CASSVGPTYEQYF. The DNA of the CDR3 is TGTGCCAGCAGCGTAGGCCCTACCTACGAGCAGTACTTC.

This clone has just one count. The CDR3 DNA reads as TGTGCCAGCAGGGGACTATCCGGCAATGAGCAGTTCTTC. Its translation: CASRGLSGNEQFF. The chain combines TRBV2 with TRBJ2-1; TRBD2 aligns across 7 bases. V was pared by 6 bases and J by 6 bases, with 5 bases of the junction left unmatched. CDR1 SNHLY and CDR2 FYNNEI come from the germline V gene. The CDR3 length is 13 residues.